These 8 T cell receptor beta chains were sequenced from one sample in a study of blood T cell repertoires in COVID-19. The data were produced by immunoSEQ multiplex PCR, yet TCRdb's version contains in-frame clones alone and is incomplete. The sample includes more than 15,000 clones, roughly 75% of them seen just once. Sequenced: peripheral blood. These receptors were obtained from a man aged 55 to 69 with active or convalescent COVID-19.

This clone occurred once. The CDR3 region is CASSETRGTGELFF. The CDR3 nucleotides read TGTGCCAGCAGTGAAACCCGGGGGACCGGGGAGCTGTTTTTT. This chain links TRBV2 with TRBJ2-2, with D maybe TRBD2 (6 bases). The CDR3 is made up of 14 amino acids. Per the germline V gene, CDR1 is SNHLY and CDR2 is FYNNEI. V was clipped by 2 bases and J by 5 bases, with 9 bases between them.

The V and J genes are TRBV10-3 and TRBJ1-5; D is possibly TRBD1 (6 bases). This CDR3 is built from 14 residues. CDR1 and CDR2 from the germline V gene are ENHRY and SYGVKD. V was shortened by 7 bases and J by 2 bases, with 12 bases between the two germline ends. The CDR3 spells CAITDRPGNQPQHF. DNA for the CDR3: TGTGCCATCACCGACAGGCCGGGCAATCAGCCCCAGCATTTT.

This clone was counted a few times. The rearrangement links TRBV6-1 to TRBJ1-5; D is perhaps TRBD1 (5 bases). CDR3 length: 15 amino acids. Trimming left V 2 bases short and J 2 bases short, with 10 bases between. Germline values: CDR1 MNHNS, CDR2 SASEGT. In DNA, the CDR3 is TGTGCCAGCAGTGAAAGAGGAGGGGGCAATCAGCCCCAGCATTTT. It is translated as CASSERGGGNQPQHF.

This clone was observed a few times. This rearrangement joins TRBV10-3 to TRBJ1-6, with D perhaps matching TRBD1 (6 bases). V lost 4 bases and J lost 6, with 16 bases in between. CDR1 ENHRY and CDR2 SYGVKD come from the germline V gene. The CDR3 length is 16 residues. This CDR3 is CAISAVRGGGNSPLHF. In nucleotides, the CDR3 is TGTGCCATCAGTGCGGTGCGGGGAGGGGGTAATTCACCCCTCCACTTT.

V usage is TRBV9 and J usage is TRBJ1-1; D possibly corresponds to TRBD1 (5 bases). The CDR3 loop spans 14 amino acids. V was shortened by 0 bases and J by 5 bases, with 11 bases between the two germline ends. Per the germline V gene, CDR1 is SGDLS and CDR2 is YYNGEE. The CDR3 spells CASSVAGRDTEAFF. In DNA form, the CDR3 reads TGTGCCAGCAGCGTAGCTGGCAGGGATACTGAAGCTTTCTTT. Full variable domain (remainder filled in from reference TRBV9 and TRBJ1-1): DSGVTQTPKHLITATGQRVTLRCSPRSGDLSVYWYQQSLDQGLQFLIQYYNGEERAKGNILERFSAQQFPDLHSELNLSSLELGDSALYFCASSVAGRDTEAFFGQGTRLTVV.

This chain links TRBV5-1 with TRBJ2-2; maybe TRBD1 (6 bases). Germline CDR1 SGHRS, CDR2 YFSETQ. Trimming pared 4 bases from V and 6 bases from J, leaving 13 bases between. CDR3 length: 14 residues. The CDR3 bases are TGCGCCAGCAGCCCTCGACAGGAACCCGGGGAGCTGTTTTTT. Protein: CASSPRQEPGELFF. Supplemented by reference TRBV5-1 and TRBJ2-2, the full variable domain reads KAGVTQTPRYLIKTRGQQVTLSCSPISGHRSVSWYQQTPGQGLQFLFEYFSETQRNKGNFPGRFSGRQFSNSRSEMNVSTLELGDSALYLCASSPRQEPGELFFGEGSRLTVL.

This clone is labeled as medium-sized. The identical CDR3 is also encoded by other nucleotide sequences in the sample. The CDR3 sequence: CASSFGGQETQYF. DNA of the CDR3: TGTGCCAGCAGCTTCGGGGGCCAAGAGACCCAGTACTTC. This chain uses TRBV7-9 with TRBJ2-5; D is possibly TRBD2 (6 bases). Germline V gene data show CDR1 as SEHNR and CDR2 as FQNEAQ (reference sequence). The CDR3 is made up of 13 amino acids. The V end lost 3 bases, the J end lost 1 base, and 6 bases lay between the germline ends. Complete variable domain (other parts from reference TRBV7-9 and TRBJ2-5): DTGVSQNPRHKITKRGQNVTFRCDPISEHNRLYWYRQTLGQGPEFLTYFQNEAQLEKSRLLSDRFSAERPKGSFSTLEIQRTEQGDSAMYLCASSFGGQETQYFGPGTRLLVL.

The V gene is TRBV3-1 (or the pseudogene TRBV3-2), the J gene TRBJ2-2, with TRBD2 matching over 12 bases. Per the germline V gene, CDR1 is LGHDT and CDR2 is YNNKEL (reference sequence). The trim removed 3 bases at V and 4 bases at J, leaving 6 bases unmatched. The CDR3 covers 17 residues. CDR3 bases: TGTGCCAGCAGCCAGTTCCTAGCGGGGGGGACCACCGGGGAGCTGTTTTTT. This translates into CASSQFLAGGTTGELFF.